Presented here are 17 T cell receptor beta chains from one specimen sequenced in a study of shared clonotypes between healthy human individuals. Naive-designated CD8 cells lacked CD45RO, were positively enriched for CCR7, and omitted terminally differentiated effector memory CD45RA+ cells. Sequencing used immunoSEQ multiplex PCR; TCRdb keeps in-frame clones, though not all of them. The sample includes about 2,200,000 clones, around 93% of them seen just once. Sequencing was performed on naive CD8+ T cells from PBMCs. All receptors derive from a young man in good health. Some clones in this sample may be carry-over from other donors' samples.

J is TRBJ2-7 and V is TRBV28; the match to TRBD1 covers 8 bases. The ends lost 5 bases at V and 3 bases at J; junction bases unmatched: 6. The CDR3 has 14 residues. The germline V gene has CDR1 MDHEN and CDR2 SYDVKM. CDR3 sequence reads: CASSNQGAIYEQYF. The CDR3 nucleotides read TGTGCCAGCAGTAACCAGGGGGCTATCTACGAGCAGTACTTC.

This rearrangement joins TRBV5-1 to TRBJ2-7, with 9 bases that match TRBD1. The CDR3 spans 15 residues. Trimming at V came to 4 bases and at J to 5 bases, leaving 10 bases not matched to a gene. The germline V gene has CDR1 SGHRS and CDR2 YFSETQ. The CDR3 reads CASSGKGQGVNEQYF. The CDR3 DNA sequence: TGCGCCAGCAGCGGAAAGGGACAGGGAGTCAACGAGCAGTACTTC.

The J gene is TRBJ1-5, the V gene TRBV27; TRBD1 matches 7 bases. After removal of 5 bases from V and 2 bases from J, the junction contained 12 bases not matched to a gene. The CDR3 has 17 amino acids. Germline V gene sequence: CDR1 MNHEY, CDR2 SMNVEV (reference sequence). The CDR3 DNA is TGTGCCAGCAGTCTCACTATAGGGGGCATGGGCAATCAGCCCCAGCATTTT. It specifies CASSLTIGGMGNQPQHF.

V is TRBV25-1 and J is TRBJ1-5; D possibly corresponds to TRBD1 (6 bases). The CDR3 covers 13 residues. V dropped 2 bases and J dropped 4 bases, with 6 bases sitting between them. Germline V gene data show CDR1 as MGHDK and CDR2 as SYGVNS. CDR3 coding DNA: TGTGCCAGCAGTGAACAGGGGAATCAGCCCCAGCATTTT. Protein sequence: CASSEQGNQPQHF.

In regard to this clone: This CDR3 is also generated by other DNA sequences in the sample. DNA for the CDR3: TGTGCCAGCTCACCGGCGGACTCCTACGAGCAGTACTTC. It is translated as CASSPADSYEQYF. The chain links TRBV18 to TRBJ2-7; D gene ambiguous. Germline CDR1 is KGHSH and CDR2 is LQKENI. The CDR3 is made up of 13 amino acids. Deletions cut 3 bases from V and 0 bases from J, with 6 bases between.

V and J are TRBV6-5 and TRBJ1-1; TRBD1 is a possible D gene (5 bases). Trimming left V 0 bases short and J 4 bases short, with 9 bases between. Germline-derived CDR1 and CDR2 are MNHEY and SVGAGI. This CDR3 has 14 amino acids. This CDR3 is CASSYSPGFTEAFF. For the CDR3, the DNA is TGTGCCAGCAGTTACTCCCCAGGGTTCACTGAAGCTTTCTTT.

This chain joins TRBV19 and TRBJ2-7, with D maybe TRBD1 (6 bases). The CDR3 has 14 residues. Germline assignment: CDR1 LNHDA and CDR2 SQIVND (reference sequence). V was pared by 3 bases and J by 2 bases, with 11 bases between. The CDR3 DNA is TGTGCCAGTAGTATCAGGGGCTTACCCTACGAGCAGTACTTC. Encoded protein: CASSIRGLPYEQYF.

The chain combines TRBV2 with TRBJ1-5; 8 bases are shared with TRBD1. Germline V lookup: CDR1 SNHLY, CDR2 FYNNEI. The CDR3 runs to 16 residues. V lost 6 bases, J lost 3 bases, and 10 bases stayed unmatched. The CDR3 protein is CASRRRGRRDNQPQHF. The DNA for the CDR3 is TGTGCCAGCAGGCGCAGGGGGCGCCGGGACAATCAGCCCCAGCATTTT. The full variable domain, rest sourced from reference TRBV2 and TRBJ1-5, is EPEVTQTPSHQVTQMGQEVILRCVPISNHLYFYWYRQILGQKVEFLVSFYNNEISEKSEIFDDQFSVERPDGSNFTLKIRSTKLEDSAMYFCASRRRGRRDNQPQHFGDGTRLSIL.

This rearrangement joins TRBV12-5 to TRBJ2-1, with D tentatively TRBD2 (6 bases). In germline, CDR1 is LGHNT, CDR2 FRNRAP. This CDR3 has 15 amino acids. The V end was cut by 5 bases, the J end by 0 bases, with 11 bases between. The CDR3 bases are TGTGCTAGTGGTAGCCCCGGGAGCTCCTACAATGAGCAGTTCTTC. Amino acid sequence: CASGSPGSSYNEQFF.

V gene TRBV12-5 combines with J gene TRBJ1-1, with D hard to call. Between the trimmed V and J ends, which lost 0 bases and 0 bases, there was a span of 23 bases. This CDR3 comprises 20 residues. CDR1 and CDR2 from the germline V gene are LGHNT and FRNRAP. This CDR3 is CASGLVAASRDLALNTEAFF. CDR3 nucleotide sequence: TGTGCTAGTGGTTTGGTGGCTGCGTCTCGTGACTTAGCTTTGAACACTGAAGCTTTCTTT.

This clone was seen only once. The rearrangement links TRBV6-1 to TRBJ2-7; D gene ambiguous. V shed 1 base and J shed 6 bases, with 7 bases lying between them. The CDR3 contains 12 residues. Per the germline V gene, CDR1 is MNHNS and CDR2 is SASEGT. The CDR3 nucleotides are TGTGCCAGCAGTGAAGTCGCACCCGAGCAGTACTTC. Amino acid sequence: CASSEVAPEQYF.

This sequence joins TRBV9 and TRBJ2-7; 8 bases align to TRBD1. The CDR3 spans 11 residues. V was pared by 3 bases and J by 12 bases, with 5 bases of the junction left unmatched. Germline values: CDR1 SGDLS, CDR2 YYNGEE. The CDR3 reads CASSGRQGWYF. The CDR3 DNA sequence: TGTGCCAGCAGCGGTAGACAGGGGTGGTACTTC. The variable domain in full, with the rest retrieved from reference TRBV9 and TRBJ2-7, is DSGVTQTPKHLITATGQRVTLRCSPRSGDLSVYWYQQSLDQGLQFLIQYYNGEERAKGNILERFSAQQFPDLHSELNLSSLELGDSALYFCASSGRQGWYFGPGTRLTVT.

This chain connects TRBV7-9 to TRBJ1-2; no reliable D call. The V end lost 6 bases, the J end lost 8 bases, and 10 bases lay between the germline ends. This CDR3 contains 11 residues. Germline V gene sequence: CDR1 SEHNR, CDR2 FQNEAQ (reference sequence). The CDR3 region has the DNA TGTGCCAGCAGGCTGGATGGGGGCTACACCTTC. Translation gives CASRLDGGYTF.

The V call is TRBV28, the J call TRBJ2-1; D gene uncertain. Between the trimmed V and J ends, which lost 3 bases and 4 bases, there was a span of 10 bases. Germline-derived CDR1 and CDR2 are MDHEN and SYDVKM. The CDR3 runs to 14 residues. The CDR3 DNA reads as TGTGCCAGCAGTTTGATACTACCGTACAATGAGCAGTTCTTC. As protein: CASSLILPYNEQFF.

Remarks on this clone: The same CDR3 can be traced to other DNA sequences in this sample. This chain connects TRBV9 to TRBJ1-2, with a possible D match to TRBD1 (5 bases). The germline gives CDR1 SGDLS, CDR2 YYNGEE. V lost 0 bases and J 5 bases, leaving 11 bases between the germline ends. The CDR3 extends over 14 amino acids. The CDR3 DNA sequence: TGTGCCAGCAGCGTAGGCCAGGGACCGTATGGCTACACCTTC. It encodes CASSVGQGPYGYTF.

In regard to this clone: In the same sample, other DNA sequences code for this CDR3. The genes are TRBV14 and TRBJ1-2; D unresolved. The CDR3 is made up of 13 amino acids. Germline values: CDR1 SGHDN, CDR2 FVKESK. Trimming took off 0 bases at V and 2 bases at J, with 4 bases between the two ends. The DNA of the CDR3 is TGTGCCAGCAGCCAAGAACAGAACTATGGCTACACCTTC. It translates to CASSQEQNYGYTF.

The V call is TRBV11-2, the J call TRBJ2-7, with 12 bases that match TRBD2. The CDR3 is 17 amino acids. Germline V gives CDR1 SGHAT, CDR2 FQNNGV. V lost 1 base and J lost 3; bases outside the gene matches: 7. For the CDR3, the DNA is TGTGCCAGCAGCTTAGGACTAGCGGGAGTCCCTCTCTACGAGCAGTACTTC. It encodes CASSLGLAGVPLYEQYF.